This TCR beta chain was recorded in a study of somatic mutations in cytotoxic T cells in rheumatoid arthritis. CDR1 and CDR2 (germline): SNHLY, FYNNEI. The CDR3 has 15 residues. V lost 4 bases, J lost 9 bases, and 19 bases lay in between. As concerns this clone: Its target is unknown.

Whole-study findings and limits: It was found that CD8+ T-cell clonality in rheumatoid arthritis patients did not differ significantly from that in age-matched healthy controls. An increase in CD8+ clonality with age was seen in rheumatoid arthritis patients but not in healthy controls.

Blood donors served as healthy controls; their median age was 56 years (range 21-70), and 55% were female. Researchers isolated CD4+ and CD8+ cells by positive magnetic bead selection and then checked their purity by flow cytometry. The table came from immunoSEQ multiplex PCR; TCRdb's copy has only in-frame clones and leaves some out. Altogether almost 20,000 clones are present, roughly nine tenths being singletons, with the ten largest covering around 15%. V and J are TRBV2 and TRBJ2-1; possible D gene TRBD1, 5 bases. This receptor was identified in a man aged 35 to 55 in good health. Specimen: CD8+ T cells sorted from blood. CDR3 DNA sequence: TGTGCCAGCAGTGTGAATAGTAGGGGCAAGGGTGAGCAGTTCTTC. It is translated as CASSVNSRGKGEQFF.